The subject of this entry is one TCR beta chain. Profiled with immunoSEQ multiplex PCR; TCRdb holds only in-frame clones, not every one. The sample includes roughly 400,000 clones, 80% to 90% of them seen just once. The sample originates from a study of blood T cell repertoires in COVID-19. The CDR3 runs 13 residues. V lost 6 bases and J 6 bases, leaving 14 bases between the germline ends. CDR1 and CDR2 from the germline V gene are MNHEY and SVGAGI. The study assigned cohorts using participant-reported clinical history. V is TRBV6-5 and J is TRBJ1-1; possibly TRBD1 for D (5 bases). The sequence was collected from a woman aged 45 to 65 who had recovered from COVID-19. Sequenced: PBMCs or T cells enriched from blood (not recorded which). CDR3 residues: CASRRDPSAEAFF. CDR3 DNA: TGTGCCAGCAGGCGGGACCCCTCGGCTGAAGCTTTCTTT.